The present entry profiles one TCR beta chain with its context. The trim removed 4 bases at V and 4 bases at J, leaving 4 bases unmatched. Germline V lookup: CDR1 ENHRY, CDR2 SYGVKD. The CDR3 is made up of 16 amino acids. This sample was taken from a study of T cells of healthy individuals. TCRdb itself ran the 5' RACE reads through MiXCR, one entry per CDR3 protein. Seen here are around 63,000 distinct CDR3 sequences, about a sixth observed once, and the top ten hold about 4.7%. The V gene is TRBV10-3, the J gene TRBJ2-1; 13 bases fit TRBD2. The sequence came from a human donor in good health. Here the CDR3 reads CAISGRLAGGYNEQFF. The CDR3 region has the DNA TGTGCCATCAGTGGACGACTAGCGGGAGGTTACAATGAGCAGTTCTTC.